Each of the 13 T cell receptor beta chains below was sequenced from the same sample in a study of CD8 T cells in ankylosing spondylitis. TCRdb re-called the 5' RACE reads with MiXCR, one entry per CDR3 protein. The table has about 170,000 distinct CDR3 sequences, around 19% seen once; the top ten hold over 7.5%. The sequenced sample was blood, either unsorted or a sorted T cell fraction (not recorded which). Receptors were obtained from a male donor with ankylosing spondylitis or in good health (not recorded which).

This clonotype was seen ten or more times. The chain carries TRBV5-1 and TRBJ1-5, with TRBD1 identical over 7 bases. Germline CDR1 and CDR2: SGHRS and YFSETQ. The CDR3 totals 15 residues. V was pared by 1 base and J by 4 bases, with 5 bases of the junction left unmatched. In DNA form, the CDR3 reads TGCGCCAGCAGCTTGAGCGGGACAGAGAATCAGCCCCAGCATTTT. Amino acids: CASSLSGTENQPQHF.

Many counts were recorded for this clonotype. The chain employs TRBV18 and TRBJ2-7, with D tentatively TRBD1 (6 bases). Trimming shortened V by 3 bases and J by 2 bases, and 11 bases separated the two germline ends. Per the germline V gene, CDR1 is KGHSH and CDR2 is LQKENI. The CDR3 loop spans 14 amino acids. The CDR3 loop is CASSPAAGAYEQYF. The CDR3 region has the DNA TGTGCCAGCTCACCGGCGGCAGGGGCCTACGAGCAGTACTTC.

This clonotype has a count of ten or more. This chain uses TRBV27 with TRBJ2-5, with D tentatively TRBD2 (5 bases). V was clipped by 3 bases and J by 7 bases, with 9 bases between them. This CDR3 region has 12 residues. Germline V lookup: CDR1 MNHEY, CDR2 SMNVEV (reference sequence). DNA for the CDR3: TGTGCCAGCAGTTTTCCCGGGATGACCCAGTACTTC. It is translated as CASSFPGMTQYF.

Concerning this clonotype itself: Just one base apart from a much larger clone, this may be a read error. The chain employs TRBV2 and TRBJ1-5, with no clear D. From germline, CDR1 is SNHLY and CDR2 FYNNEI. This CDR3 comprises 14 residues. The germline V and J ends were trimmed by 5 bases and 1 base, with 9 bases remaining between them. The CDR3 here is CASSKVTSNQPQHF. Written as DNA, the CDR3 is TGTGCCAGCAGTAAAGTTACAAGCAATCAGCCCCAGCATTTT.

The chain employs TRBV5-4 and TRBJ2-2, with TRBD1 matching over 10 bases. The CDR3 covers 15 residues. The V gene end was trimmed by 4 bases and the J gene end by 7 bases; junction bases not matched to a gene: 7. The germline gives CDR1 SGHNT, CDR2 YYREEE (reference sequence). Here the CDR3 DNA reads TGTGCCAGCAGCAGTGACAGGGGGCTAGGCGGGGAGCTGTTTTTT. Translated, it gives CASSSDRGLGGELFF.

This clonotype was observed many times. The V call is TRBV5-1, the J call TRBJ2-3; 7 bases match TRBD1. With 4 bases clipped from V and 2 bases from J, the junction kept 4 bases outside the gene matches. Germline V lookup: CDR1 SGHRS, CDR2 YFSETQ. The CDR3 is made up of 14 amino acids. The CDR3 reads CASSEGQTTDTQYF. The CDR3 DNA reads TGCGCCAGCAGCGAGGGACAGACCACAGATACGCAGTATTTT.

In its sample, this clonotype was seen a few times. This chain connects TRBV7-6 to TRBJ2-2; D not certain. The CDR3 extends over 14 amino acids. Germline-derived CDR1 and CDR2 are SGHVS and FNYEAQ. The V gene lost 3 bases and the J gene lost 6 bases, with 11 bases spanning the gap. Here the CDR3 reads CASSFARASGELFF. Written as DNA, the CDR3 is TGTGCCAGCAGCTTCGCCCGAGCATCCGGGGAGCTGTTTTTT. The complete variable domain, with remaining parts taken from reference TRBV7-6 and TRBJ2-2, reads GAGVSQSPRYKVTKRGQDVALRCDPISGHVSLYWYRQALGQGPEFLTYFNYEAQQDKSGLPNDRFSAERPEGSISTLTIQRTEQRDSAMYRCASSFARASGELFFGEGSRLTVL.

The gene calls are TRBV3-1 and TRBJ2-7; TRBD2 might be the D (6 bases). The CDR3 totals 16 residues. Trimming removed 3 bases at V and 1 base at J, with 16 bases between. The germline V gene has CDR1 LGHDT and CDR2 YNNKEL (reference sequence). The CDR3 reads CASSHLPGSMSYEQYF. Written as DNA, the CDR3 is TGTGCCAGCAGCCACCTTCCCGGGAGTATGTCCTACGAGCAGTACTTC.

This clonotype was recorded many times. V usage is TRBV5-1 and J usage is TRBJ2-7; D remains unclear. Trimming removed 4 bases from V and 3 bases from J, with 14 bases in between. The V gene's germline CDR1 is SGHRS and CDR2 YFSETQ. The CDR3 is made up of 14 amino acids. CDR3 in amino acids: CASSLDNILYEQYF. For the CDR3, the DNA is TGCGCCAGCAGCCTAGACAATATTCTCTACGAGCAGTACTTC. The complete variable domain, with remaining parts taken from reference TRBV5-1 and TRBJ2-7, reads KAGVTQTPRYLIKTRGQQVTLSCSPISGHRSVSWYQQTPGQGLQFLFEYFSETQRNKGNFPGRFSGRQFSNSRSEMNVSTLELGDSALYLCASSLDNILYEQYFGPGTRLTVT.

This clonotype was found a few times. The CDR3 is CASSLEGSGTETQYF. The DNA of the CDR3 is TGTGCCAGCAGCTTAGAGGGTAGCGGAACGGAGACCCAGTACTTC. The chain combines TRBV7-6 with TRBJ2-5; D is perhaps TRBD2 (6 bases). CDR1 and CDR2 from the germline V gene are SGHVS and FNYEAQ. Trimming stripped 1 base from V and 5 bases from J, with 14 bases between. The CDR3 sequence is 15 residues long.

J is TRBJ2-5 and V is TRBV5-1; D call uncertain. Deletions cut 4 bases from V and 0 bases from J, with 4 bases between. The CDR3 has 12 residues. Germline V gene data show CDR1 as SGHRS and CDR2 as YFSETQ. The CDR3 bases are TGCGCCAGCAGCAGGTACCAAGAGACCCAGTACTTC. The encoded protein is CASSRYQETQYF.

This clonotype was counted ten times or more. This rearrangement joins TRBV9 to TRBJ2-3; possibly TRBD1 for D (5 bases). Germline V CDR1 and CDR2: SGDLS, YYNGEE. The ends were cut back, 7 bases at V and 4 bases at J, with 13 bases in the middle. The CDR3 sequence is 13 residues long. The DNA for the CDR3 is TGTGCCAGCGGCCCTGGGGCGCCAGATACGCAGTATTTT. This translates into CASGPGAPDTQYF. Looking up the rest from reference TRBV9 and TRBJ2-3 gives the full variable domain: DSGVTQTPKHLITATGQRVTLRCSPRSGDLSVYWYQQSLDQGLQFLIQYYNGEERAKGNILERFSAQQFPDLHSELNLSSLELGDSALYFCASGPGAPDTQYFGPGTRLTVL.

In this sample, this clonotype turned up many times. The J gene is TRBJ2-7, the V gene TRBV5-1; D unclear. In germline, CDR1 is SGHRS, CDR2 YFSETQ. Trimming pared 6 bases from V and 7 bases from J, leaving 14 bases between. This CDR3 spans 12 amino acids. Here the CDR3 DNA reads TGCGCCAGCACCTTTGGATCCGGAGAGCAGTACTTC. Translation: CASTFGSGEQYF.